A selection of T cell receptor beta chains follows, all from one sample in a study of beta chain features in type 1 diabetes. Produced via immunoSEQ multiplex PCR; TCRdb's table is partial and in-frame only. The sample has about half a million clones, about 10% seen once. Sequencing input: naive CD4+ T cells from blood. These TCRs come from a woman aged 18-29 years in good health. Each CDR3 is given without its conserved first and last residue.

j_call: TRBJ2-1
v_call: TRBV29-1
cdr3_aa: SVDRRRRATEQF

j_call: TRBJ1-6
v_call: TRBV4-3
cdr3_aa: ASSLRGSPLH

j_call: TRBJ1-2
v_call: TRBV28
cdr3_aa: ASSPQGLKA

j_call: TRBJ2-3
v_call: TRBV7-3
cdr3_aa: ARSSRTGPITDTQY

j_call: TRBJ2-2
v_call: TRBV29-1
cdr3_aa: SVRWGQNTGELF

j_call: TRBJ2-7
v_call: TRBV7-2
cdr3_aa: ASSRDRTYEQY

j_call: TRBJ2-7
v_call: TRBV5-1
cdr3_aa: ASSDGISYEQY

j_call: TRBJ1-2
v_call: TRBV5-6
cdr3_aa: ASRQPV

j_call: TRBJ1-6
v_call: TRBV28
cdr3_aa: ASSSAGAHSPLH

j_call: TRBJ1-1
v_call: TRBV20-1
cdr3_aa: SATGRTEAF

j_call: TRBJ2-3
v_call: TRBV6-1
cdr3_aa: ASRSGTSGHTQY

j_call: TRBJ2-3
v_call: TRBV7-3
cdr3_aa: ASSLGGPPRADTQY